One and the same sample provided the 20 T cell receptor beta chains below, sequenced in a study of cytomegalovirus exposure and HLA in healthy donors. Both 60 Vbeta primers and 13 Jbeta primers went into the PCR. Assay used: immunoSEQ multiplex PCR; TCRdb lists only in-frame clones, some missing. The table has around 150,000 clones, roughly four fifths seen once. The source material was PBMCs. The source is a man over 45 in good health and CMV-seropositive.

The rearrangement links TRBV29-1 to TRBJ1-6, with D possibly matching TRBD1 (6 bases). Per the germline V gene, CDR1 is SQVTM and CDR2 is ANQGSEA. V lost 4 bases, J lost 7 bases, and 11 bases lay in between. The CDR3 totals 13 residues. The CDR3 loop is CSVGGTPNSPLHF. The CDR3 bases are TGCAGCGTTGGAGGGACACCAAATTCACCCCTCCACTTT.

The chain has TRBV5-1 and TRBJ2-7; 10 bases fit TRBD1. The CDR3 is made up of 15 amino acids. CDR1 and CDR2 (germline): SGHRS, YFSETQ. V shed 3 bases and J 3 bases; nucleotides not matched to a gene: 6. DNA for the CDR3: TGCGCCAGCAGCTGGGACAGGGGTAGCAGCTACGAGCAGTACTTC. It encodes CASSWDRGSSYEQYF.

V and J are TRBV9 and TRBJ2-1, with D hard to call. Germline V gene sequence: CDR1 SGDLS, CDR2 YYNGEE. This CDR3 is built from 13 residues. V shed 0 bases and J shed 9 bases, with 10 bases lying between them. CDR3 region: CASSVGDTGEQFF. The CDR3 nucleotides are TGTGCCAGCAGCGTAGGCGACACCGGTGAGCAGTTCTTC. The variable domain in full, completed from reference TRBV9 and TRBJ2-1, reads DSGVTQTPKHLITATGQRVTLRCSPRSGDLSVYWYQQSLDQGLQFLIQYYNGEERAKGNILERFSAQQFPDLHSELNLSSLELGDSALYFCASSVGDTGEQFFGPGTRLTVL.

In its sample, this clone was seen once. This rearrangement joins TRBV6-1 to TRBJ2-2; 8 nucleotides agree with TRBD1. The CDR3 length is 15 residues. Germline CDR1 reads MNHNS; CDR2 reads SASEGT. J was trimmed by 1 base and V by 7 bases; bases with no gene match: 5. This chain's CDR3 is CASTWTGLNTGELFF. The CDR3 coding sequence is TGTGCCAGCACTTGGACAGGGCTGAACACCGGGGAGCTGTTTTTT.

V is TRBV7-2 and J is TRBJ2-5, with 7 bases lining up with TRBD2. Trimming took 7 bases from V and 0 from J; bases not matched to a gene: 11. Germline CDR1 is SGHTA and CDR2 is FQGNSA. This CDR3 has 16 amino acids. The CDR3 DNA is TGTGCCAGCAACTGGGGTTGGCTAGCGGACCAAGAGACCCAGTACTTC. It yields the protein CASNWGWLADQETQYF.

The rearrangement links TRBV15 to TRBJ1-3; TRBD1 matches at 10 bases. The CDR3 has 17 amino acids. Per germline, CDR1 LNHNV and CDR2 YYDKDF (reference sequence). V shed 0 bases, J shed 2 bases, and the junction held 4 bases outside the gene matches. CDR3 in amino acids: CATSREGQGWAGNTIYF. Here the CDR3 DNA reads TGTGCCACCAGCAGAGAGGGACAGGGGTGGGCTGGAAACACCATATATTTT.

The chain uses TRBV4-1 and TRBJ2-5, with D possibly TRBD1 on 5 matching bases. The germline V gene has CDR1 MGHRA and CDR2 YSYEKL. The germline V and J ends were trimmed by 0 bases and 5 bases, with 10 bases remaining between them. The CDR3 sequence is 14 residues long. The CDR3 DNA reads TGCGCCAGCAGCCAAGAATCCAGGGTGGAGACCCAGTACTTC. Protein: CASSQESRVETQYF.

This chain uses TRBV2 with TRBJ2-2, with 9 bases fitting TRBD1. J was trimmed by 4 bases and V by 5 bases; bases with no gene match: 8. The CDR3 is 16 amino acids. CDR1 is SNHLY, CDR2 FYNNEI, per germline. The CDR3 here is CASSTGTGLVTGELFF. In DNA form, the CDR3 reads TGTGCCAGCAGTACCGGGACAGGGCTAGTCACCGGGGAGCTGTTTTTT.

The chain links TRBV28 to TRBJ1-5; possibly TRBD1 for D (6 bases). CDR1 MDHEN and CDR2 SYDVKM come from the germline V gene. The ends were cut back, 2 bases at V and 5 bases at J, with 13 bases in the middle. CDR3 length equals 15 residues. The CDR3 bases are TGTGCCAGCAGTTTAAGGGACGGGACACATCAGCCCCAGCATTTT. This codes for CASSLRDGTHQPQHF.

On this clone itself: One end of the junction fails to match germline, which may point to a read error. The CDR3 nucleotides read TGTTCCAGCACCATTTCCGGGGGATTTAAGTTC. Translated, it gives CSSTISGGFKF. This chain uses TRBV7-9 with TRBJ2-7; possible D gene TRBD2, 6 bases. This CDR3 spans 11 amino acids. Germline V CDR1 and CDR2: SEHNR, FQNEAQ (reference sequence).

In its sample, this clone was seen a few times. V is TRBV4-1 and J is TRBJ2-3; 10 nucleotides line up with TRBD2. Germline trimming cut 3 bases from V and 6 bases from J; bases unmatched to any gene: 9. This CDR3 has 16 residues. The germline V gene encodes CDR1 MGHRA and CDR2 YSYEKL. CDR3 sequence: CASSQVASGRMDTQYF. The CDR3 coding sequence is TGCGCCAGCAGCCAGGTAGCTAGCGGGAGAATGGATACGCAGTATTTT.

The V and J genes are TRBV28 and TRBJ1-1, with D tentatively TRBD1 (5 bases). Germline-derived CDR1 and CDR2 are MDHEN and SYDVKM. Trimming cost V 2 bases and J 7 bases, with 11 bases left between them. The CDR3 runs to 13 residues. The chain's CDR3 is CASSLPGRGEAFF. The CDR3 DNA is TGTGCCAGCAGTTTACCGGGGCGGGGTGAAGCTTTCTTT.

This chain uses TRBV21-1 with TRBJ2-7; the table names TRBD2, a call not compared with the DNA. TRBV21-1 is tagged as a pseudogene. The CDR3 totals 15 residues. The DNA of the CDR3 is TGTGCCAGCAGCGATGCGGGCCGGAGGAGGTACGAGCAGTACTTC. It translates to CASSDAGRRRYEQYF.

Of note for this clone: With only one base between it and a far larger clone, this is likely a read error. Here the CDR3 omits its conserved ending phenylalanine or tryptophan, so a read error is the likely source. No DNA is shown, since the ends of the CDR3 on it are uncertain; the CDR3 is the one TCRdb lists. The V and J genes are TRBV21-1 and TRBJ2-7; the table's D gene call, TRBD2, was not cross checked with the DNA. TRBV21-1 is deemed a pseudogene. With termini counted, the CDR3 has 14 amino acids. The CDR3 loop reads CASSKTRSSYEQYC.

V gene TRBV14 combines with J gene TRBJ1-2; D is possibly TRBD1 (6 bases). Trimming cost V 0 bases and J 4 bases, with 12 bases left between them. Germline lookup yields CDR1 SGHDN and CDR2 FVKESK. The CDR3 has 15 amino acids. DNA of the CDR3: TGTGCCAGCAGCCAAGAATACTCAGGGGTCTATGGCTACACCTTC. It yields the protein CASSQEYSGVYGYTF.

The chain has TRBV4-1 and TRBJ1-1; D remains unclear. CDR1 is MGHRA and CDR2 is YSYEKL in the germline V gene. The length of the CDR3 is 16 residues. V was pared by 1 base and J by 6 bases, with 18 bases between. This chain's CDR3 is CASSQGRARRESEAFF. The CDR3 nucleotides are TGCGCCAGCAGCCAAGGTCGAGCCCGGAGGGAATCTGAAGCTTTCTTT.

This chain uses TRBV6-5 with TRBJ1-5; no clear D gene. CDR1 MNHEY and CDR2 SVGAGI come from the germline V gene. This CDR3 has 14 residues. V lost 6 bases and J lost 0, with 9 bases in between. The CDR3 DNA reads as TGTGCCAGCAGCCCGTCCAGTAGCAATCAGCCCCAGCATTTT. Translated, it gives CASSPSSSNQPQHF.

This clone has just one count. The chain couples TRBV27 to TRBJ2-7, with 8 bases aligning to TRBD1. The V gene's germline CDR1 is MNHEY and CDR2 SMNVEV (reference sequence). The CDR3 sequence is 12 residues long. Losses at the gene ends were 8 bases for V and 4 bases for J; bases not matched to a gene: 4. CDR3 nucleotides: TGTGCCAGCGGACAGGGTCGGTACGAGCAGTACTTC. Translation gives CASGQGRYEQYF.

The CDR3 region is CASSQGARTGAYGYTF. CDR3 sequence (DNA): TGCGCCAGCAGCCAAGGGGCCCGGACAGGCGCTTATGGCTACACCTTC. The chain links TRBV4-1 to TRBJ1-2, with 7 bases lining up with TRBD1. The CDR3 is 16 residues long. CDR1 MGHRA and CDR2 YSYEKL come from the germline V gene. V lost 1 base to trimming and J lost 5 bases; unmatched junction nucleotides: 10.

This clone was counted once. The rearrangement uses TRBV13 and TRBJ2-3; D is unresolved. V shed 5 bases and J shed 5 bases, with 8 bases lying between them. CDR3 length: 12 amino acids. The germline V gene has CDR1 PRHDT and CDR2 FYEKMQ (reference sequence). This CDR3 reads CASSPPGDTQYF. DNA for the CDR3: TGTGCCAGCAGCCCGCCGGGAGATACGCAGTATTTT.